The 29 T cell receptor beta chains given below trace back to one sample, sequenced in a study of pediatric ulcerative colitis. The protocol was immunoSEQ multiplex PCR, while the TCRdb copy is restricted to in-frame clones and leaves out a portion. The repertoire holds more than 50,000 clones, 77% seen once, with under 6.5% in the top ten. The sequenced material came from blood. The receptors stem from a boy aged 5-17 years with moderate ulcerative colitis.

This chain connects TRBV4-1 to TRBJ2-7; weak D call: TRBD1 (5 bases). V was clipped by 0 bases and J by 4 bases, with 16 bases between them. In germline, CDR1 is MGHRA, CDR2 YSYEKL. The CDR3 contains 16 residues. The CDR3 here is CASSQDRTGREYEQYF. The CDR3 bases are TGCGCCAGCAGCCAAGATCGTACGGGCAGGGAATACGAGCAGTACTTC.

CDR3 bases: TGCGCCAGCAGCTTGGCCTCAGGACCTGAAGCTTTCTTT. Amino acid sequence: CASSLASGPEAFF. The chain links TRBV5-1 to TRBJ1-1; D gene ambiguous. The germline V gene has CDR1 SGHRS and CDR2 YFSETQ. The CDR3 has 13 amino acids. V was cut by 0 bases and J by 6 bases, with 9 bases left in between.

J is TRBJ2-3 and V is TRBV20-1, with no clear D. Germline-derived CDR1 and CDR2 are DFQATT and SNEGSKA (reference sequence). The CDR3 covers 11 residues. V was cut by 4 bases and J by 4 bases, with 6 bases left in between. CDR3 in amino acids: CSANRADTQYF. Written as DNA, the CDR3 is TGCAGTGCTAACCGCGCAGATACGCAGTATTTT.

The gene calls are TRBV19 and TRBJ1-4; D is unresolved. Germline V gives CDR1 LNHDA, CDR2 SQIVND (reference sequence). The CDR3 is made up of 15 amino acids. Trimming stripped 4 bases from V and 8 bases from J, with 17 bases between. The DNA of the CDR3 is TGTGCCAGTAGTACGAGCCTCGGGCGCAGGGAAAAACTGTTTTTT. Encoded protein: CASSTSLGRREKLFF.

This clone was detected only once. This chain connects TRBV30 to TRBJ1-6; D is uncertain. Trimming pared 0 bases from V and 7 bases from J, leaving 10 bases between. The germline V gene has CDR1 GTSNPN and CDR2 SVGIG (reference sequence). CDR3 length: 14 residues. The CDR3 loop reads CAWSVLIGNSPLHF. The CDR3 DNA sequence: TGTGCCTGGAGTGTACTTATCGGAAATTCACCCCTCCACTTT.

The chain uses TRBV13 and TRBJ1-6, with unresolved D. Trimming cost V 5 bases and J 1 base, with 15 bases left between them. CDR1 is PRHDT and CDR2 is FYEKMQ in the germline V gene (reference sequence). The CDR3 loop spans 17 amino acids. Written as DNA, the CDR3 is TGTGCCAGCAGCGAAACCACATTCGGGTCCTATAATTCACCCCTCCACTTT. Its protein product is CASSETTFGSYNSPLHF.

The chain joins TRBV10-3 to TRBJ2-7, with a tentative D call TRBD2 (6 bases). V gave up 0 bases and J gave up 7 bases, with 13 bases separating them. The V gene's germline CDR1 is ENHRY and CDR2 SYGVKD. The CDR3 sequence is 14 residues long. CDR3 nucleotides: TGTGCCATCAGTGAGTCCGCGGGGCCGGGGGAGCAGTACTTC. Protein: CAISESAGPGEQYF.

V and J are TRBV5-4 and TRBJ2-7; no reliable D call. This CDR3 contains 14 residues. Looked up from germline, CDR1 is SGHNT and CDR2 is YYREEE (reference sequence). The V end was cut by 0 bases, the J end by 0 bases, with 7 bases between. CDR3 DNA: TGTGCCAGCAGCTTGGACAGCACCTCCTACGAGCAGTACTTC. Translated: CASSLDSTSYEQYF.

Here the CDR3 reads CSAQLADTQYF. The CDR3 DNA reads as TGCAGTGCCCAACTCGCAGATACGCAGTATTTT. This chain uses TRBV20-1 with TRBJ2-3; the D is unclear. CDR1 is DFQATT, CDR2 SNEGSKA, per germline (reference sequence). V was trimmed by 6 bases and J by 4 bases, leaving 8 bases between them. CDR3 length equals 11 residues.

CDR3 DNA sequence: TGCGCCAGCCGCGGACAGGGGGCATGGCAGCCCCAGCATTTT. This gives the protein CASRGQGAWQPQHF. This chain uses TRBV10-2 with TRBJ1-5; 11 nucleotides match TRBD1. The length of the CDR3 is 14 residues. Losses at the gene ends were 8 bases for V and 7 bases for J; bases not matched to a gene: 7. Looked up from germline, CDR1 is WSHSY and CDR2 is SAAADI.

The CDR3 DNA reads as TGTGCCAGCAGCCCCCGGACAGGGAATAATGAAAAACTGTTTTTT. Residues: CASSPRTGNNEKLFF. The gene calls are TRBV7-8 and TRBJ1-4; 8 nucleotides agree with TRBD1. The CDR3 extends over 15 amino acids. The germline CDR1 and CDR2 sequences are SGHVS and FQNEAQ. J lost 4 bases, V lost 5 bases, and 6 bases had no gene match.

The chain has TRBV2 and TRBJ2-7; D possibly corresponds to TRBD1 (6 bases). Germline V lookup: CDR1 SNHLY, CDR2 FYNNEI. Trimming shortened V by 8 bases and J by 3 bases, and 14 bases separated the two germline ends. The CDR3 is 13 amino acids. The CDR3, as DNA: TGTGCCAGCGCCGGACAGAGAATCTACGAGCAGTACTTC. This codes for CASAGQRIYEQYF.

This chain joins TRBV19 and TRBJ2-7, with TRBD2 matching over 7 bases. Germline V gene lookup returns CDR1 LNHDA and CDR2 SQIVND (reference sequence). This CDR3 has 14 residues. J gave up 0 bases and V 2 bases, and 1 base lay outside the gene matches. The CDR3 DNA follows: TGTGCCAGTAGTATAAGCGGGACCTCCTACGAGCAGTACTTC. This translates into CASSISGTSYEQYF.

A single count supports this clone. The V gene is TRBV7-9, the J gene TRBJ2-5; 8 bases match TRBD1. Looked up from germline, CDR1 is SEHNR and CDR2 is FQNEAQ (reference sequence). The CDR3 sequence is 14 residues long. V trimming: 5 bases; J trimming: 2 bases; junction bases outside the gene matches: 4. CDR3 DNA: TGTGCCAGCAGCGTACAGGGGGTACAAGAGACCCAGTACTTC. Translation gives CASSVQGVQETQYF.

This clone was recorded a few times. This sequence joins TRBV5-1 and TRBJ1-1; TRBD1 matches at 8 bases. This CDR3 region has 14 residues. Germline V gene sequence: CDR1 SGHRS, CDR2 YFSETQ. V lost 3 bases, J lost 1 base, and 2 bases stayed unmatched. Here the CDR3 DNA reads TGCGCCAGCAGCTCCGGGACAGGGAACACTGAAGCTTTCTTT. Encoded protein: CASSSGTGNTEAFF.

This clone turned up a few times. The chain combines TRBV5-6 with TRBJ1-1, with D maybe TRBD1 (5 bases). Deletions cut 6 bases from V and 6 bases from J, with 24 bases between. From germline, CDR1 is SGHDT and CDR2 YYEEEE. This CDR3 has 16 residues. DNA of the CDR3: TGTGCCAGCACCTACGGTCCAGGGAGGGGAGTGGCTGAAGCTTTCTTT. Its translation is CASTYGPGRGVAEAFF.

The rearrangement uses TRBV9 and TRBJ2-1; the match to TRBD2 covers 7 bases. Trimming cost V 6 bases and J 8 bases; bases outside gene matches: 14. This CDR3 region has 15 residues. The germline V gene has CDR1 SGDLS and CDR2 YYNGEE. CDR3 residues: CASTLLGGSKDEQFF. Here the CDR3 DNA reads TGTGCCAGCACCCTGCTCGGCGGGAGTAAAGATGAGCAGTTCTTC.

The CDR3 spells CASSEHLAGVEQYF. CDR3 coding DNA: TGCGCCAGCAGTGAGCATCTAGCGGGGGTCGAGCAGTACTTC. The chain is built from TRBV10-1 and TRBJ2-7; 10 positions match TRBD2. The CDR3 runs 14 residues. In germline, CDR1 is WNHNN, CDR2 SYGVQD (reference sequence). V was clipped by 2 bases and J by 6 bases; unmatched bases: 4.

The chain combines TRBV30 with TRBJ2-1; 12 nucleotides align to TRBD2. J lost 0 bases, V lost 2 bases, and 8 bases had no gene match. CDR3 size: 18 residues. The germline V gene has CDR1 GTSNPN and CDR2 SVGIG (reference sequence). The CDR3 protein is CAWSSGTSGPSSYNEQFF. CDR3 DNA: TGTGCCTGGAGTTCCGGGACTAGCGGGCCGAGCTCCTACAATGAGCAGTTCTTC.

The chain employs TRBV19 and TRBJ1-1; D ambiguous. Trimming pared 3 bases from V and 3 bases from J, leaving 17 bases between. The CDR3 totals 16 residues. Germline loops: CDR1 LNHDA, CDR2 SQIVND (reference sequence). For the CDR3, the DNA is TGTGCCAGTAGTATTCCGTGGCAAGGGCGCGACACTGAAGCTTTCTTT. It encodes CASSIPWQGRDTEAFF.

This sequence joins TRBV25-1 and TRBJ2-1; 13 bases are a match to TRBD2. CDR1 and CDR2 from the germline V gene are MGHDK and SYGVNS. V dropped 6 bases and J dropped 10; count of bases not matched to a gene: 3. The CDR3 sequence is 13 residues long. The CDR3 DNA reads as TGTGCCAGCAGACTAGCGGGGGGGAACGAGCAGTTCTTC. Protein sequence: CASRLAGGNEQFF.

The V call is TRBV27, the J call TRBJ2-1; D remains unclear. V was clipped by 2 bases and J by 7 bases, with 12 bases between them. CDR3 size: 14 residues. Germline V gives CDR1 MNHEY, CDR2 SMNVEV (reference sequence). The CDR3 region is CASSLILGRNEQFF. CDR3 DNA: TGTGCCAGCAGTTTAATTCTGGGCCGTAATGAGCAGTTCTTC.

The V call is TRBV4-2, the J call TRBJ2-6; D is possibly TRBD1 (6 bases). This CDR3 contains 15 residues. The germline V gene has CDR1 LGHNA and CDR2 YNFKEQ. V lost 3 bases to trimming and J lost 1 base, with 7 bases between them. CDR3 region: CASSHDRSGANVLTF. The CDR3 DNA is TGTGCCAGCAGCCACGACAGGTCTGGGGCCAACGTCCTGACTTTC.

A single count supports this clone. V is TRBV5-4 and J is TRBJ1-4, with a possible D match to TRBD1 (5 bases). Trimming stripped 4 bases from V and 3 bases from J, with 16 bases between. CDR3 length: 16 residues. Germline CDR1 and CDR2: SGHNT and YYREEE (reference sequence). CDR3 nucleotide sequence: TGTGCCAGCAGCCAGGGAGGAGGGGAAGCTAATGAAAAACTGTTTTTT. Its protein is CASSQGGGEANEKLFF.

The V gene is TRBV9, the J gene TRBJ2-1; either TRBD1 or TRBD2 may supply D (5 bases each). Germline CDR1 SGDLS, CDR2 YYNGEE. The V end lost 2 bases, the J end lost 9 bases, and 24 bases lay between the germline ends. This CDR3 has 17 amino acids. The DNA for the CDR3 is TGTGCCAGCAGCGTGTCGTTGGTGGGTAGGGACCAGGCTGAGCAGTTCTTC. This encodes CASSVSLVGRDQAEQFF.

This chain joins TRBV6-1 and TRBJ2-7; 7 bases match TRBD1. The V gene end was trimmed by 4 bases and the J gene end by 11 bases; junction bases not matched to a gene: 8. This CDR3 contains 12 residues. Germline V gene data show CDR1 as MNHNS and CDR2 as SASEGT. The CDR3 DNA sequence: TGTGCCAGCAGTGTTTTGAACAGGGGAAAGTACTTC. Its translation is CASSVLNRGKYF.

This clone was seen more than once but under ten times. The chain carries TRBV6-4 and TRBJ1-4; the match to TRBD1 covers 7 bases. The junction had 10 bases not matched to a gene; V was cut back by 1 base and J by 2 bases. Germline CDR1 is MRHNA and CDR2 is SNTAGT. This CDR3 region has 18 residues. The CDR3 bases are TGTGCCAGCAGTGACTACAACAGGGGAAGCCCCACTAATGAAAAACTGTTTTTT. Its protein product is CASSDYNRGSPTNEKLFF.

The rearrangement joins TRBV30 to TRBJ2-7; tentatively, D is TRBD1 (6 bases). This CDR3 contains 13 residues. From germline, CDR1 is GTSNPN and CDR2 SVGIG (reference sequence). Trimming cost V 3 bases and J 3 bases, with 12 bases left between them. The CDR3 region has the DNA TGTGCCTGGAGAGAGGGGGTACTCTACGAGCAGTACTTC. Protein: CAWREGVLYEQYF. Full variable domain (remainder filled in from reference TRBV30 and TRBJ2-7): SQTIHQWPATLVQPVGSPLSLECTVEGTSNPNLYWYRQAAGRGLQLLFYSVGIGQISSEVPQNLSASRPQDRQFILSSKKLLLSDSGFYLCAWREGVLYEQYFGPGTRLTVT.

The chain links TRBV25-1 to TRBJ1-2; no clear D gene. This CDR3 has 13 amino acids. Germline assignment: CDR1 MGHDK and CDR2 SYGVNS. V was pared by 6 bases and J by 7 bases, with 15 bases between. The CDR3 region is CASSPRQGFGYTF. DNA of the CDR3: TGTGCCAGCAGCCCGAGACAAGGCTTTGGCTACACCTTC.